This T cell receptor (beta chain) stems from a study of cytomegalovirus exposure and HLA in healthy donors. On this clone itself: What it binds is unknown.

The PCR made use of 60 Vbeta and 13 Jbeta primers. The protocol was immunoSEQ multiplex PCR, while the TCRdb copy is restricted to in-frame clones and leaves out a portion. This table holds roughly 88,000 clones, roughly 71% found once. This CDR3 is 15 amino acids long. From germline, CDR1 is SGHRS and CDR2 YFSETQ. Trimming removed 5 bases at V and 1 base at J, with 14 bases between. General study findings and limits: According to the study, around 150 TCR beta chains were cytomegalovirus-associated. Sequencing likely produced, as an artifact, a cluster of highly shared sequence variants. In a later analysis, common viral pathogens appeared linked to several of the most significant clusters.

Donors had nominal health at sampling but likely had unrecorded immune exposures. The sample taken for sequencing was PBMCs. The origin of this receptor is a man aged 45 to 65 in good health and CMV-seronegative. The chain uses TRBV5-1 and TRBJ2-3; unclear D gene. CDR3 amino acids: CASSLNPVGTDTQYF. Here the CDR3 DNA reads TGCGCCAGCAGTTTAAACCCAGTGGGCACAGATACGCAGTATTTT.